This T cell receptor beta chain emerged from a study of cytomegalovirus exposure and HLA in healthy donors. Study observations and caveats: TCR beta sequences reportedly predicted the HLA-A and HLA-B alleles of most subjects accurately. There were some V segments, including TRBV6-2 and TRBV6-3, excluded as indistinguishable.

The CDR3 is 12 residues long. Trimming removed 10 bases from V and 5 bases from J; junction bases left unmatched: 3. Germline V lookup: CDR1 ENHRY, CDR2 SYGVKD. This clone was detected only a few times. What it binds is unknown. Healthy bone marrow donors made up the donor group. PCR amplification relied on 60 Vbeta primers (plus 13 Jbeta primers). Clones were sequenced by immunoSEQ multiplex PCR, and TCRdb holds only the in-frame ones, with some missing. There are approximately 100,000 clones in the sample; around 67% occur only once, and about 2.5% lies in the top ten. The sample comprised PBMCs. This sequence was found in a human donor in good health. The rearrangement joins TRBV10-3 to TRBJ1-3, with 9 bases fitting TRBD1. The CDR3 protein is CASGQGRNTIYF. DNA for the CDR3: TGTGCCAGTGGACAGGGGCGAAACACCATATATTTT.